The present T cell receptor (beta chain) was sequenced within a study of T cell responses to AZD1222 COVID-19 vaccine. Sequencing was performed with immunoSEQ multiplex PCR; in TCRdb, only in-frame clones are kept and a portion is missing. Of about 140,000 clones listed, roughly 90% are singletons. In the case of this clone: Its antigen is undetermined.

The study, taken as a whole, reports: A mostly white British donor set with more females was recruited, and clonal diversity was possibly underestimated.

This clonotype was sampled from an adult who received the AZD1222 COVID-19 vaccine. Sequenced material: peripheral blood, taken 28 days after the second AZD1222 dose.

The CDR3 loop reads CASSQGPLAGTDTQYF. Here the CDR3 DNA reads TGTGCCAGCAGCCAAGGTCCGCTAGCGGGTACAGATACGCAGTATTTT. The gene calls are TRBV14 and TRBJ2-3; 8 nucleotides match TRBD2. There are 16 residues in the CDR3. Trimming at V came to 1 base and at J to 3 bases, leaving 6 bases not matched to a gene. Germline CDR1 SGHDN, CDR2 FVKESK.